The clone carrying this TCR beta chain was detected a few times. The time point: sample taken at primary tumor resection. The study sequenced unsorted whole RNA from tumor, nontumor lung or frozen PBMC. This entry is derived from a study of spatial heterogeneity in lung cancer. Turning to the study itself: Alpha-chain sequences were detected in numbers that were consistently lower than beta-chain sequences.

TCR cDNA molecules each carried a unique molecular identifier. MiXCR, run by TCRdb on the 5' RACE reads, gives a single entry per CDR3 protein. The sample lists some 25,000 distinct CDR3 sequences, 9.5% to 15% occurring once. The CDR3 covers 14 residues. V lost 4 bases and J 1 base, leaving 11 bases between the germline ends. Looked up from germline, CDR1 is SQVTM and CDR2 is ANQGSEA. The chain employs TRBV29-1 and TRBJ2-1; D possibly matches TRBD1 or TRBD2 (5 bases each). The receptor was isolated from a female donor with early-stage non-small cell lung cancer. Source: PBMCs, taken at surgery. CDR3 in DNA: TGCAGCGTTGTTTGGGGACGGTCCTACAATGAGCAGTTCTTC. Its translation: CSVVWGRSYNEQFF.